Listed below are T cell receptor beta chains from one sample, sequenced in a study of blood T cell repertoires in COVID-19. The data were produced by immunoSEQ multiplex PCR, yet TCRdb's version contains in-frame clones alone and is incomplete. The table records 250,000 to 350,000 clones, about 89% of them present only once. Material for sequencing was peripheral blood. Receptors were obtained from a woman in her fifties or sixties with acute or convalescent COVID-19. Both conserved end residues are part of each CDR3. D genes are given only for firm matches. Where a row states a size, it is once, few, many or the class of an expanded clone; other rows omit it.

DNA: TGTGCCACCAGTGATGAAGACAGGAGCACAGATACGCAGTATTTT; CDR3: CATSDEDRSTDTQYF; D: -; V: TRBV24-1; J: TRBJ2-3; size: once
DNA: TGTGCCAGCAGTTACTCGACTACAGGGCCCCACGAGCAGTACTTC; CDR3: CASSYSTTGPHEQYF; D: -; V: TRBV6-6; J: TRBJ2-7; size: -
DNA: TGCGCCAGCAGCCAAGACGGGAGGGGGGGGTCCTATAATTCACCCCTCCACTTT; CDR3: CASSQDGRGGSYNSPLHF; D: -; V: TRBV4-1; J: TRBJ1-6; size: -
DNA: TGTGCCAGCAGCCAAGGAGGCTCCGTGCAAGGAAACACCATATATTTT; CDR3: CASSQGGSVQGNTIYF; D: -; V: TRBV3-1/TRBV3-2; J: TRBJ1-3; size: -
DNA: TGTGCCAGCAGCAAAGTTGCGGGGGCAGGCGCGTATACCTACAATGAGCAGTTCTTC; CDR3: CASSKVAGAGAYTYNEQFF; D: -; V: TRBV21-1; J: TRBJ2-1; size: -
DNA: TGTGCCAGCAGCTTAATTGCAGGGTCAATTTCCGGGGAGCTGTTTTTT; CDR3: CASSLIAGSISGELFF; D: -; V: TRBV7-3; J: TRBJ2-2; size: -
DNA: TGTGCCAGCAGCCGGACAGAATACGAGCAGTACTTC; CDR3: CASSRTEYEQYF; D: -; V: TRBV28; J: TRBJ2-7; size: few
DNA: TGTGCCAGCAGTTTACGAGTAGCGGGGGGGTCAAGTGAGCAGTTCTTC; CDR3: CASSLRVAGGSSEQFF; D: TRBD2; V: TRBV27; J: TRBJ2-1; size: -
DNA: TGTGCCAGTAGAAGCAACTCCTATAATTCACCCCTCCACTTT; CDR3: CASRSNSYNSPLHF; D: -; V: TRBV19; J: TRBJ1-6; size: once
DNA: TGCGCCAGCAGCCAAGATCTACTTCAAGAGACCCAGTACTTC; CDR3: CASSQDLLQETQYF; D: -; V: TRBV4-1; J: TRBJ2-5; size: once
DNA: TGCGCCAGCAGCCAATTACGGGGAGCTTACAATGAGCAGTTCTTC; CDR3: CASSQLRGAYNEQFF; D: -; V: TRBV4-3; J: TRBJ2-1; size: once
DNA: TGTGCCAGCTCACCAGCCGGGACCTACGAGCAGTACTTC; CDR3: CASSPAGTYEQYF; D: -; V: TRBV18; J: TRBJ2-7; size: -
DNA: TGTGCCAGCAGGGCCCCTAGCGGGGGACCCAATGAGCAGTTCTTC; CDR3: CASRAPSGGPNEQFF; D: TRBD2; V: TRBV28; J: TRBJ2-1; size: -
DNA: TGTGCCAGCAGCCTTGTGACAGGGTCAGGCAATCAGCCCCAGCATTTT; CDR3: CASSLVTGSGNQPQHF; D: TRBD1; V: TRBV28; J: TRBJ1-5; size: -
DNA: TGTGCCAGTAAGGACACTACCCCAGATACGCAGTATTTT; CDR3: CASKDTTPDTQYF; D: -; V: TRBV19; J: TRBJ2-3; size: once
DNA: TGTGCCAGCAGCAAGACTAGCGGGAGGGCCCCCTACAATGAGCAGTTCTTC; CDR3: CASSKTSGRAPYNEQFF; D: TRBD2; V: TRBV6-2/TRBV6-3; J: TRBJ2-1; size: -
DNA: TGTGCCAGCAGGCCTAGCAACACGGAAAAACTGTTTTTT; CDR3: CASRPSNTEKLFF; D: -; V: TRBV3-1/TRBV3-2; J: TRBJ1-4; size: -
DNA: TGTGCCAGCAGCCAAGCCCCAGCGTCACATGAGCAGTTCTTC; CDR3: CASSQAPASHEQFF; D: -; V: TRBV3-1/TRBV3-2; J: TRBJ2-1; size: few
DNA: TGTGCCAGCAGTACCCGACAGGGATGGAACACTGAAGCTTTCTTT; CDR3: CASSTRQGWNTEAFF; D: TRBD1; V: TRBV27; J: TRBJ1-1; size: once
DNA: TGTGCCAGCAGTTACTCAACCGGTCAGCCCCAGCATTTT; CDR3: CASSYSTGQPQHF; D: -; V: TRBV6-5; J: TRBJ1-5; size: -
DNA: TGTGCCAGCAGCAGTAACGTCGGGGGGACAGGGGCAGATACGCAGTATTTT; CDR3: CASSSNVGGTGADTQYF; D: TRBD1; V: TRBV7-2; J: TRBJ2-3; size: -
DNA: TGTGCCAGCCGGCGGGCCAAAGACACAGATACGCAGTATTTT; CDR3: CASRRAKDTDTQYF; D: -; V: TRBV7-9; J: TRBJ2-3; size: once
DNA: TGTGCCAGCAGCCATTCGGGAAGAAATGAAAAACTGTTTTTT; CDR3: CASSHSGRNEKLFF; D: -; V: TRBV7-9; J: TRBJ1-4; size: -
DNA: TGTGCCACCAGTGATTTGTGGAGGGGCAATCAGCCCCAGCATTTT; CDR3: CATSDLWRGNQPQHF; D: -; V: TRBV24-1; J: TRBJ1-5; size: once
DNA: TGTGCCAGCAGTACGGTCGGGATCAATCAGCCCCAGCATTTT; CDR3: CASSTVGINQPQHF; D: -; V: TRBV27; J: TRBJ1-5; size: -
DNA: TGTGCCAGCGGACAGGGATTGAATGAAAAACTGTTTTTT; CDR3: CASGQGLNEKLFF; D: TRBD1; V: TRBV9; J: TRBJ1-4; size: -
DNA: TGTGCCAGCAGCGTAGGAGGGGCGGGGACCGGGGAGCTGTTTTTT; CDR3: CASSVGGAGTGELFF; D: -; V: TRBV9; J: TRBJ2-2; size: once
DNA: TGTGCCAGCAGAGCGGGACAGGGGGACTATGGCTACACCTTC; CDR3: CASRAGQGDYGYTF; D: TRBD1; V: TRBV5-8; J: TRBJ1-2; size: -
DNA: TGTGCCAGCAGCCGGACCACTAGCGGGAGCTACAATGAGCAGTTCTTC; CDR3: CASSRTTSGSYNEQFF; D: TRBD2; V: TRBV7-3; J: TRBJ2-1; size: -
DNA: TGTGCCAGCGTCGGCGGGGCCTACGAGCAGTACTTC; CDR3: CASVGGAYEQYF; D: -; V: TRBV6-5; J: TRBJ2-7; size: -
DNA: TGTGCCAGCTCAGAGTTCGACAGGGTTAATGAAAAACTGTTTTTT; CDR3: CASSEFDRVNEKLFF; D: TRBD1; V: TRBV18; J: TRBJ1-4; size: -
DNA: TGTGCCAGCAGCGCCAGGGACTTCTCTGGAAACACCATATATTTT; CDR3: CASSARDFSGNTIYF; D: -; V: TRBV9; J: TRBJ1-3; size: few
DNA: TGTGCCAGCAGCAGCAGAGGGACTAGCGGGAGCTCCTACGAGCAGTACTTC; CDR3: CASSSRGTSGSSYEQYF; D: TRBD2; V: TRBV6-2/TRBV6-3; J: TRBJ2-7; size: -
DNA: TGTGCCACCAGTGATTCAGGTAAAGCCCAGCATTTT; CDR3: CATSDSGKAQHF; D: -; V: TRBV24-1; J: TRBJ1-5; size: -
DNA: TGTGCCAGCCTACTAGCGGGAGGCGGCGAGACCCAGTACTTC; CDR3: CASLLAGGGETQYF; D: TRBD2; V: TRBV2; J: TRBJ2-5; size: -
DNA: TGTGCCAGCAGGGAACAGGGTTCGCCCCAGCATTTT; CDR3: CASREQGSPQHF; D: -; V: TRBV2; J: TRBJ1-5; size: -
DNA: TGTGCTAGTGGTTTGGTACTTGCCGCGACAGGGGGCTATGGCTACACCTTC; CDR3: CASGLVLAATGGYGYTF; D: TRBD1; V: TRBV12-5; J: TRBJ1-2; size: once
DNA: TGTGCCAGCAGCTTGAGCGGGGGGACCTACAATGAGCAGTTCTTC; CDR3: CASSLSGGTYNEQFF; D: TRBD2; V: TRBV5-4; J: TRBJ2-1; size: once
DNA: TGTGCCAGCACGCCGGGACAGGACCCTAATTCACCCCTCCACTTT; CDR3: CASTPGQDPNSPLHF; D: TRBD1; V: TRBV6-6; J: TRBJ1-6; size: -
DNA: TGCGCCAGCAGCCGTGGGACAGGGGGCAACGAGCAGTACTTC; CDR3: CASSRGTGGNEQYF; D: TRBD1; V: TRBV4-1; J: TRBJ2-7; size: once
DNA: TGCAGCGTCACCATAGGAGGCGAGAGCAATGAGCAGTTCTTC; CDR3: CSVTIGGESNEQFF; D: -; V: TRBV29-1; J: TRBJ2-1; size: -